Following are 10 T cell receptor beta chains from one sample sequenced in a study of blood T cell repertoires in COVID-19. Sequencing was performed with immunoSEQ multiplex PCR; in TCRdb, only in-frame clones are kept and a portion is missing. The sample carries some 240,000 clones, 75% to 90% recorded once. Sequencing was done on a sample of peripheral blood. The receptors here all came from a middle-aged woman who had recovered from COVID-19.

This chain connects TRBV4-3 to TRBJ1-2; the D is unclear. The CDR3 runs to 15 residues. V was cut by 0 bases and J by 5 bases, with 13 bases left in between. Germline CDR1 LGHNA, CDR2 YSLEER. This chain's CDR3 is CASSQDRYSSYGYTF. In DNA, the CDR3 is TGCGCCAGCAGCCAAGATCGTTACAGCTCATATGGCTACACCTTC.

The V and J genes are TRBV10-3 and TRBJ2-2; tentative D call: TRBD1 (5 bases). Germline V gene lookup returns CDR1 ENHRY and CDR2 SYGVKD. V lost 3 bases and J lost 1, with 6 bases in between. The length of the CDR3 is 14 residues. The CDR3 region is CAISDRENTGELFF. The CDR3 DNA is TGTGCCATCAGTGACAGGGAGAACACCGGGGAGCTGTTTTTT.

The CDR3 is CASSEAPGAASPLHF. The CDR3 coding sequence is TGTGCCAGCAGTGAAGCGCCAGGGGCGGCATCACCCCTCCACTTT. The chain carries TRBV6-1 and TRBJ1-6, with a possible D match to TRBD1 (6 bases). The length of the CDR3 is 15 residues. Trimming shortened V by 0 bases and J by 10 bases, and 13 bases separated the two germline ends. Germline CDR1 reads MNHNS; CDR2 reads SASEGT.

The rearrangement uses TRBV4-2 and TRBJ2-2; D may be TRBD2 (6 bases). With 0 bases removed from V and 1 base from J, the gap between germline ends came to 9 bases. The CDR3 sequence is 16 residues long. CDR1 and CDR2 (germline): LGHNA, YNFKEQ. The CDR3, as DNA: TGTGCCAGCAGCCAAGAAACAGCGGGGAACACCGGGGAGCTGTTTTTT. Its translation is CASSQETAGNTGELFF.

Only a few counts were recorded for this clone. This sequence joins TRBV28 and TRBJ1-5; D possibly corresponds to TRBD1 (6 bases). The V and J ends lost 5 bases and 1 base respectively, with 9 bases between them. Per germline, CDR1 MDHEN and CDR2 SYDVKM. This CDR3 has 14 amino acids. CDR3 protein: CASSGGGSNQPQHF. CDR3 sequence (DNA): TGTGCCAGCAGTGGGGGGGGCAGCAATCAGCCCCAGCATTTT.

The rearrangement uses TRBV11-2 and TRBJ2-3; 9 nucleotides agree with TRBD2. Germline V gene sequence: CDR1 SGHAT, CDR2 FQNNGV. Germline trimming cut 3 bases from V and 4 bases from J; bases unmatched to any gene: 5. The CDR3 has 15 residues. CDR3 bases: TGTGCCAGCAGCTTGAACGGCGGGGGGGCAGATACGCAGTATTTT. Amino acid sequence: CASSLNGGGADTQYF.

The genes are TRBV14 and TRBJ2-5, with a weak D call TRBD2 (6 bases). The V end was cut by 4 bases, the J end by 5 bases, with 14 bases between. CDR3 size: 14 residues. Germline-derived CDR1 and CDR2 are SGHDN and FVKESK. The CDR3 region has the DNA TGTGCCAGCAGCCCGGGAGTCCTAAGGGAGACCCAGTACTTC. Amino acids: CASSPGVLRETQYF.

The genes are TRBV13 and TRBJ2-1; D is possibly TRBD2 (6 bases). The germline V and J ends were trimmed by 6 bases and 4 bases, with 19 bases remaining between them. In germline, CDR1 is PRHDT, CDR2 FYEKMQ (reference sequence). The CDR3 consists of 16 residues. The CDR3 DNA follows: TGTGCCAGCAGTCGAGTGGGGACTGGGACTTACAATGAGCAGTTCTTC. Protein sequence: CASSRVGTGTYNEQFF.

This rearrangement joins TRBV6-2 or TRBV6-3 to TRBJ2-2; a possible D gene is TRBD2 (5 bases). Trimming left V 3 bases short and J 4 bases short, with 12 bases between. This CDR3 region has 15 residues. Germline V CDR1 and CDR2: MNHEY, SVGEGT. The CDR3 loop is CASSYRGRGTGELFF. CDR3 coding DNA: TGTGCCAGCAGTTATAGAGGCCGGGGCACCGGGGAGCTGTTTTTT.

The chain combines TRBV4-3 with TRBJ2-1, with 9 nucleotides matching TRBD2. The CDR3 length is 16 residues. From germline, CDR1 is LGHNA and CDR2 YSLEER. The trim removed 0 bases at V and 7 bases at J, leaving 7 bases unmatched. CDR3 nucleotide sequence: TGCGCCAGCAGCCAAGATCTGGGGACTAGCTGGAATGAGCAGTTCTTC. It codes for CASSQDLGTSWNEQFF.